The next 24 T cell receptor beta chains were all read from a single sample in a study of blood T cell repertoires in COVID-19. The protocol was immunoSEQ multiplex PCR, while the TCRdb copy is restricted to in-frame clones and leaves out a portion. The sample carries about 230,000 clones, 65% to 90% recorded once. Input material: peripheral blood. The source is a man aged 45 to 65 with COVID-19, enrolled during active disease.

The V and J genes are TRBV5-6 and TRBJ1-2, with 12 bases lining up with TRBD1. Germline V gene data show CDR1 as SGHDT and CDR2 as YYEEEE. V lost 1 base, J lost 8 bases, and 6 bases stayed unmatched. The CDR3 is 15 amino acids. The CDR3 loop reads CASSLKGTGGAGYTF. The CDR3 DNA follows: TGTGCCAGCAGCTTGAAGGGGACAGGGGGCGCGGGCTACACCTTC. Together with reference TRBV5-6 and TRBJ1-2, the CDR3 gives the full variable domain: DAGVTQSPTHLIKTRGQQVTLRCSPKSGHDTVSWYQQALGQGPQFIFQYYEEEERQRGNFPDRFSGHQFPNYSSELNVNALLLGDSALYLCASSLKGTGGAGYTFGSGTRLTVV.

This chain links TRBV9 with TRBJ1-6; D remains ambiguous. Germline V CDR1 and CDR2: SGDLS, YYNGEE. V lost 4 bases, J lost 5 bases, and 7 bases lay in between. This CDR3 region has 13 residues. This CDR3 is CASSLRDNSPLHF. The DNA of the CDR3 is TGTGCCAGCAGCCTCCGGGATAATTCACCCCTCCACTTT.

In DNA, the CDR3 is TGTGCCAGCAGCTCAGCCGGACAGGCAGCCCTTTTGAGGGGCTACACCTTC. Amino acids: CASSSAGQAALLRGYTF. The chain is built from TRBV5-6 and TRBJ1-2, with TRBD1 matching 7 bases. The germline gives CDR1 SGHDT, CDR2 YYEEEE. This CDR3 region has 17 residues. J lost 8 bases, V lost 3 bases, and 19 bases had no gene match.

The chain recombines TRBV29-1 with TRBJ1-2; 8 bases agree with TRBD1. The ends lost 5 bases at V and 3 bases at J; junction bases unmatched: 8. The CDR3 has 14 amino acids. Germline V gene sequence: CDR1 SQVTM, CDR2 ANQGSEA. In DNA, the CDR3 is TGCAGCGTTCTGAAGGACAGGGACGACTATGGCTACACCTTC. As protein: CSVLKDRDDYGYTF.

The chain combines TRBV9 with TRBJ1-2; 9 nucleotides align to TRBD1. V shed 3 bases, J shed 5 bases, and the junction held 8 bases outside the gene matches. The germline V gene has CDR1 SGDLS and CDR2 YYNGEE. The CDR3 consists of 15 residues. As DNA, the CDR3 is TGTGCCAGCAGCGCTACGGACAGGGGTAGATATGGCTACACCTTC. This gives the protein CASSATDRGRYGYTF. Complete variable domain (other parts from reference TRBV9 and TRBJ1-2): DSGVTQTPKHLITATGQRVTLRCSPRSGDLSVYWYQQSLDQGLQFLIQYYNGEERAKGNILERFSAQQFPDLHSELNLSSLELGDSALYFCASSATDRGRYGYTFGSGTRLTVV.

A note on this clone: A junction boundary mismatches the germline segment, possibly from a read error. The J gene is TRBJ2-1, the V gene TRBV7-7, with a possible D match to TRBD2 (5 bases). The CDR3 extends over 17 amino acids. The V gene's germline CDR1 is SSHAT and CDR2 FNYEAQ (reference sequence). DNA of the CDR3: TGTGCTAGCAGCAAGGGTAGCACAGCTCTAGCTCGAGATGAGCAGTTCTTC. This translates into CASSKGSTALARDEQFF.

The chain has TRBV7-9 and TRBJ2-5; D may be TRBD1 (6 bases). The CDR3 is made up of 14 amino acids. Germline V CDR1 and CDR2: SEHNR, FQNEAQ (reference sequence). Trimming removed 1 base from V and 1 base from J, with 7 bases in between. The CDR3: CASSLVQGQETQYF. Written as DNA, the CDR3 is TGTGCCAGCAGCTTAGTACAGGGCCAAGAGACCCAGTACTTC.

This clone appeared a few times. The CDR3 coding sequence is TGTGCCAGCAGCCAAGATTGGGGCAGGTTGGAACCCCTCCACTTT. This encodes CASSQDWGRLEPLHF. This chain uses TRBV4-2 with TRBJ1-6; possible D gene TRBD1, 5 bases. The CDR3 totals 15 residues. V was cut by 0 bases and J by 12 bases, with 15 bases left in between. Germline V CDR1 and CDR2: LGHNA, YNFKEQ.

The chain has TRBV6-6 and TRBJ2-5; perhaps TRBD1 as D (6 bases). The CDR3 runs 15 residues. Per germline, CDR1 MNHNY and CDR2 SVGAGI (reference sequence). Trimming removed 5 bases from V and 5 bases from J, with 18 bases in between. In DNA form, the CDR3 reads TGTGCCAGCAGTACCGGGACAATGAGGTTGGAGACCCAGTACTTC. This encodes CASSTGTMRLETQYF.

This chain links TRBV15 with TRBJ2-3, with 8 bases identical to TRBD2. The CDR3 runs 15 residues. J lost 5 bases, V lost 5 bases, and 9 bases had no gene match. Germline V gene data show CDR1 as LNHNV and CDR2 as YYDKDF (reference sequence). CDR3 amino acids: CATSRRGGLGDTQYF. CDR3 bases: TGTGCCACCAGCCGACGGGGGGGCCTGGGAGATACGCAGTATTTT. Drawing the rest from reference TRBV15 and TRBJ2-3, the complete variable domain is DAMVIQNPRYQVTQFGKPVTLSCSQTLNHNVMYWYQQKSSQAPKLLFHYYDKDFNNEADTPDNFQSRRPNTSFCFLDIRSPGLGDTAMYLCATSRRGGLGDTQYFGPGTRLTVL.

Only a few counts were recorded for this clone. V is TRBV3-1 (or the pseudogene TRBV3-2) and J is TRBJ2-5, with TRBD2 matching over 11 bases. The CDR3 has 18 amino acids. Germline lookup yields CDR1 LGHDT and CDR2 YNNKEL (reference sequence). The ends lost 4 bases at V and 0 bases at J; junction bases unmatched: 10. In nucleotides, the CDR3 is TGTGCCAGCAGCCTCCACCCCTCTAGCGGGGGGTACCAAGAGACCCAGTACTTC. It translates to CASSLHPSSGGYQETQYF.

The CDR3 DNA is TGTGCCAGCAGTTCCCGGGAGATCGGTGGCTACACCTTC. Translating gives CASSSREIGGYTF. The gene calls are TRBV6-5 and TRBJ1-2; D remains ambiguous. V was shortened by 4 bases and J by 7 bases, with 13 bases between the two germline ends. The CDR3 is made up of 13 amino acids. Germline assignment: CDR1 MNHEY and CDR2 SVGAGI.

The chain combines TRBV5-8 with TRBJ1-6, with D possibly TRBD1 on 6 matching bases. The CDR3 extends over 15 amino acids. The germline V and J ends were trimmed by 4 bases and 7 bases, with 15 bases remaining between them. Looked up from germline, CDR1 is SGHTS and CDR2 is YDEGEE. The CDR3 reads CASSMLGQYNSPLHF. The CDR3 DNA follows: TGTGCCAGCAGCATGTTGGGACAATACAATTCACCCCTCCACTTT.

In its sample, this clone was seen a few times. The chain recombines TRBV10-3 with TRBJ1-1; 9 bases line up with TRBD1. Germline CDR1 ENHRY, CDR2 SYGVKD. The CDR3 runs 15 residues. The V and J ends lost 3 bases and 2 bases, in that order; junction bases with no gene match: 4. The CDR3 nucleotides read TGTGCCATCAGTGAACAGGGGGCAGGAAACACTGAAGCTTTCTTT. Its translation is CAISEQGAGNTEAFF.

V and J are TRBV14 and TRBJ2-1; 9 nucleotides line up with TRBD1. CDR1 is SGHDN and CDR2 is FVKESK in the germline V gene. The CDR3 covers 16 residues. With V trimmed by 2 bases and J by 9 bases, 11 bases remained unmatched. The chain's CDR3 is CASSQRPGTGQIEQFF. As DNA, the CDR3 is TGTGCCAGCAGCCAAAGACCCGGGACAGGGCAGATTGAGCAGTTCTTC. Supplemented by reference TRBV14 and TRBJ2-1, the full variable domain reads EAGVTQFPSHSVIEKGQTVTLRCDPISGHDNLYWYRRVMGKEIKFLLHFVKESKQDESGMPNNRFLAERTGGTYSTLKVQPAELEDSGVYFCASSQRPGTGQIEQFFGPGTRLTVL.

This chain uses TRBV2 with TRBJ2-3; D unresolved. The CDR3 runs 16 residues. V was trimmed by 6 bases and J by 1 base, leaving 17 bases between them. Germline CDR1 and CDR2: SNHLY and FYNNEI. The CDR3 bases are TGTGCCAGCAGCGGAGCGCTAGGTCTCGGCACAGATACGCAGTATTTT. Its protein product is CASSGALGLGTDTQYF.

This chain links TRBV7-9 with TRBJ2-5; TRBD1 aligns across 7 bases. The CDR3 contains 16 residues. Germline V gene data show CDR1 as SEHNR and CDR2 as FQNEAQ (reference sequence). The ends lost 3 bases at V and 5 bases at J; junction bases unmatched: 12. CDR3 residues: CASSLGTGEDGETQYF. The CDR3, as DNA: TGTGCCAGCAGCTTGGGTACAGGGGAAGACGGGGAGACCCAGTACTTC.

The rearrangement joins TRBV19 to TRBJ1-1; D is unclear. V gave up 6 bases and J gave up 1 base, with 6 bases separating them. CDR3 length: 12 amino acids. Per germline, CDR1 LNHDA and CDR2 SQIVND (reference sequence). The CDR3 sequence: CASRGGNTEAFF. The CDR3 DNA follows: TGTGCCAGTAGAGGAGGGAACACTGAAGCTTTCTTT.

The DNA of the CDR3 is TGTGCCAGTAGTATCGGCCGGGACAGGGGGCCGTCACCCCTCCACTTT. It yields the protein CASSIGRDRGPSPLHF. The rearrangement joins TRBV19 to TRBJ1-6; TRBD1 matches 12 bases. Germline CDR1 LNHDA, CDR2 SQIVND (reference sequence). The CDR3 loop spans 16 amino acids. V shed 3 bases and J 10 bases; nucleotides not matched to a gene: 7.

The chain recombines TRBV18 with TRBJ1-1, with TRBD1 matching over 12 bases. The germline V gene has CDR1 KGHSH and CDR2 LQKENI. V dropped 6 bases and J dropped 4; count of bases not matched to a gene: 3. The CDR3 loop spans 14 amino acids. The CDR3 DNA is TGTGCCAGCTCTTCGGGACAGGGGGCCACTGAAGCTTTCTTT. Its protein is CASSSGQGATEAFF.

The chain combines TRBV5-4 with TRBJ2-3; 14 nucleotides line up with TRBD2. This CDR3 comprises 16 residues. Germline CDR1 is SGHNT and CDR2 is YYREEE (reference sequence). J was trimmed by 7 bases and V by 3 bases; bases with no gene match: 7. The CDR3 protein is CASSSTGTSGGHTQYF. The CDR3 DNA follows: TGTGCCAGCAGCTCCACCGGGACTAGCGGGGGCCATACGCAGTATTTT.

The chain joins TRBV5-4 to TRBJ2-5, with D possibly TRBD2 on 6 matching bases. Germline CDR1 and CDR2: SGHNT and YYREEE (reference sequence). The ends were cut back, 1 base at V and 2 bases at J, with 12 bases in the middle. The CDR3 length is 15 residues. For the CDR3, the DNA is TGTGCCAGCAGCTTGTCGGGGGTGAGGCAAGAGACCCAGTACTTC. It translates to CASSLSGVRQETQYF.

The V call is TRBV6-6, the J call TRBJ2-1; a possible D gene is TRBD1 (6 bases). The germline V and J ends were trimmed by 2 bases and 7 bases, with 12 bases remaining between them. The germline gives CDR1 MNHNY, CDR2 SVGAGI (reference sequence). This CDR3 comprises 14 residues. DNA for the CDR3: TGTGCCAGCAGTTACCCTGGACAGACAAATGAGCAGTTCTTC. It is translated as CASSYPGQTNEQFF.

This clone was seen only once. This sequence joins TRBV4-1 and TRBJ2-7; 10 nucleotides match TRBD1. The V segment lost 1 base and the J segment 7 bases; nucleotides outside the gene matches: 7. CDR3 length: 15 residues. The germline V gene encodes CDR1 MGHRA and CDR2 YSYEKL. The CDR3, as DNA: TGCGCCAGCAGCCAAGGACAGGGGGCATCGTGGGAGCAGTACTTC. Amino acids: CASSQGQGASWEQYF.